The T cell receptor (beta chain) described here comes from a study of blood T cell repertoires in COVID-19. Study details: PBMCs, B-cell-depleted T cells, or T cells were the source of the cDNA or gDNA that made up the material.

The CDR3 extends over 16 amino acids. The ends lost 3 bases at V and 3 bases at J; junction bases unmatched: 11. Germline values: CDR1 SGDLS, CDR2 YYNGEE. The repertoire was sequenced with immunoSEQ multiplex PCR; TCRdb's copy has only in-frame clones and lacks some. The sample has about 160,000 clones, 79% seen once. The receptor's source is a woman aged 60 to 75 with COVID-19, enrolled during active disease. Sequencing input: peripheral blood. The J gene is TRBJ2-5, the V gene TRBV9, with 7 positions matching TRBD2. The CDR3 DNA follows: TGTGCCAGCAGCGCCCAAGGCGCGGGAGTCGAAGAGACCCAGTACTTC. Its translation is CASSAQGAGVEETQYF.